This T cell receptor (beta chain) stems from a study of CD8+CD57+ T cells in acquired aplastic anemia. Findings of the study overall: Comparison of patients with controls identified roughly 27 shared CD8+ CDR3 sequences.

Points on this clonotype: The antigen remains undetermined.

The CDR3 is 16 residues long. Germline assignment: CDR1 SGHTA and CDR2 FQGNSA. Trimming shortened V by 5 bases and J by 15 bases, and 26 bases separated the two germline ends. Genomic DNA templated the TCR beta VDJ and CDR3 profiling. TCRdb processed the reads anew with MiXCR; each CDR3 protein has one entry. The sample carries some 410,000 distinct CDR3 sequences, 65% to 80% recorded once. The TCR comes from a human donor in good health, serving as a control. Material for sequencing was sorted CD4+, CD8+, or CD8+CD57+ T cells (not recorded which) from PBMCs. The V gene is TRBV7-2, the J gene TRBJ1-6; D gene unclear. CDR3 loop: CASSSPGTNSPLHLHF. The CDR3 nucleotides are TGTGCCAGCAGCAGCCCGGGCACAAATTCACCCCTCCACCTCCACTTT.